The 18 T cell receptor beta chains below come from one sample, sequenced in a study of early T cells in non-severe SARS-CoV-2 infection. From the 5' RACE reads, TCRdb called clonotypes with MiXCR, one entry per CDR3 protein. Among roughly 69,000 distinct CDR3 sequences listed, about 9% were seen once. This specimen was whole blood, taken at baseline. These receptors all come from an adult who was a healthcare worker with PCR-confirmed SARS-CoV-2 infection or an uninfected control (not recorded which).

The sample holds a few counts of this clonotype. The rearrangement joins TRBV25-1 to TRBJ2-5, with D tentatively TRBD1 (5 bases). The germline V gene encodes CDR1 MGHDK and CDR2 SYGVNS. V was cut by 8 bases and J by 5 bases, with 9 bases left in between. The CDR3 covers 11 residues. CDR3 protein: CASCGAETQYF. CDR3 nucleotides: TGTGCCAGCTGTGGGGCGGAGACCCAGTACTTC.

The chain couples TRBV4-3 to TRBJ2-1; 9 nucleotides match TRBD2. Germline lookup yields CDR1 LGHNA and CDR2 YSLEER. This CDR3 is 15 amino acids long. The junction had 5 bases not matched to a gene; V was cut back by 0 bases and J by 8 bases. CDR3 DNA sequence: TGCGCCAGCAGCCAAGAGGGGCGGGAGGGGTATGAGCAGTTCTTC. This encodes CASSQEGREGYEQFF.

This clonotype has ten or more counts. The chain has TRBV9 and TRBJ2-7; TRBD1 agrees at 7 bases. CDR3 length: 15 amino acids. CDR1 is SGDLS and CDR2 is YYNGEE in the germline V gene. The ends lost 0 bases at V and 3 bases at J; junction bases unmatched: 6. The CDR3 region has the DNA TGTGCCAGCAGCGTAGGGGCGACAGGGAACTACGAGCAGTACTTC. This sequence encodes CASSVGATGNYEQYF.

This clonotype was seen repeatedly, ten times or more. This chain uses TRBV2 with TRBJ2-6; D unclear. Germline V CDR1 and CDR2: SNHLY, FYNNEI. V gave up 5 bases and J gave up 2 bases, with 4 bases separating them. The CDR3 runs 13 residues. CDR3 loop: CASSSTGANVLTF. The CDR3 DNA is TGTGCCAGCAGTTCGACTGGGGCCAACGTCCTGACTTTC.

This clonotype has at least ten counts. J is TRBJ2-5 and V is TRBV6-6; possibly TRBD1 or TRBD2 for D (6 bases each). Germline CDR1 is MNHNY and CDR2 is SVGAGI (reference sequence). Trimming cost V 5 bases and J 6 bases, with 13 bases left between them. CDR3 length equals 13 residues. For the CDR3, the DNA is TGTGCCAGCAGTACACAGGGAGGACAGACCCAGTACTTC. Translation: CASSTQGGQTQYF.

This clonotype occurred a few times. V usage is TRBV29-1 and J usage is TRBJ2-5, with 7 bases fitting TRBD2. V lost 4 bases, J lost 7 bases, and 6 bases stayed unmatched. The CDR3 has 12 residues. Per the germline V gene, CDR1 is SQVTM and CDR2 is ANQGSEA. CDR3 sequence: CSVVSGDATQYF. The CDR3 bases are TGCAGCGTTGTAAGCGGGGATGCGACCCAGTACTTC.

This clonotype showed up many times. The J gene is TRBJ2-1, the V gene TRBV2, with TRBD2 as a possible D gene (6 bases). The CDR3 contains 14 residues. V was trimmed by 6 bases and J by 4 bases, leaving 13 bases between them. The V gene's germline CDR1 is SNHLY and CDR2 FYNNEI. This CDR3 is CASRRGGTYNEQFF. CDR3 in DNA: TGTGCCAGCAGAAGGGGCGGGACTTACAATGAGCAGTTCTTC.

The rearrangement uses TRBV20-1 and TRBJ2-3, with 8 positions matching TRBD2. J was trimmed by 0 bases and V by 2 bases; bases with no gene match: 4. This CDR3 contains 15 residues. Germline CDR1 reads DFQATT; CDR2 reads SNEGSKA (reference sequence). DNA of the CDR3: TGCAGTGCTAGACTAGCGGGCAAAAGCACAGATACGCAGTATTTT. Translated: CSARLAGKSTDTQYF.

The sample holds many counts of this clonotype. The rearrangement links TRBV20-1 to TRBJ1-2; D might be TRBD1 (6 bases). The CDR3 contains 12 residues. The germline V gene has CDR1 DFQATT and CDR2 SNEGSKA (reference sequence). Trimming shortened V by 6 bases and J by 7 bases, and 15 bases separated the two germline ends. The DNA of the CDR3 is TGCAGTGCCCCACAGGGAATTGGTGGCTACACCTTC. Protein: CSAPQGIGGYTF.

This clonotype has at least ten counts. The chain employs TRBV11-2 and TRBJ1-1; D remains ambiguous. The CDR3 is 14 amino acids. The ends were cut back, 0 bases at V and 1 base at J, with 6 bases in the middle. Germline CDR1 and CDR2: SGHAT and FQNNGV. The CDR3 reads CASSLEQANTEAFF. CDR3 DNA: TGTGCCAGCAGCTTAGAACAAGCGAACACTGAAGCTTTCTTT.

This clonotype was found many times. CDR3 sequence: CASSYIRTGGNYGYTF. The CDR3 coding sequence is TGTGCCAGCAGTTACATCCGGACAGGGGGCAACTATGGCTACACCTTC. The chain recombines TRBV6-5 with TRBJ1-2; 11 positions match TRBD1. V was pared by 2 bases and J by 2 bases, with 4 bases of the junction left unmatched. Germline assignment: CDR1 MNHEY and CDR2 SVGAGI. This CDR3 region has 16 residues.

This clonotype was detected a few times. J is TRBJ1-3 and V is TRBV7-9; 7 bases match TRBD1. V lost 5 bases to trimming and J lost 0 bases; unmatched junction nucleotides: 4. The CDR3 covers 15 residues. Germline loops: CDR1 SEHNR, CDR2 FQNEAQ (reference sequence). The CDR3 nucleotides are TGTGCCAGCAGCGTGGGGACAGTCTCTGGAAACACCATATATTTT. Encoded protein: CASSVGTVSGNTIYF.

This clonotype has ten or more counts. V gene TRBV6-6 combines with J gene TRBJ1-5, with 7 nucleotides matching TRBD1. The ends lost 6 bases at V and 5 bases at J; junction bases unmatched: 4. Germline assignment: CDR1 MNHNY and CDR2 SVGAGI (reference sequence). The CDR3 covers 13 residues. The CDR3 protein is CASSTQGDQPQHF. The CDR3 DNA reads TGTGCCAGCAGCACTCAGGGGGATCAGCCCCAGCATTTT.

This clonotype occurred a few times. The chain links TRBV24-1 to TRBJ2-3; D may be TRBD2 (6 bases). Germline CDR1 is KGHDR and CDR2 is SFDVKD. V was trimmed by 5 bases and J by 0 bases, leaving 11 bases between them. The CDR3 is made up of 15 amino acids. The CDR3 DNA reads as TGTGCCACCAGTGGCCCAGGGACTAGCACAGATACGCAGTATTTT. It codes for CATSGPGTSTDTQYF.

V is TRBV7-9 and J is TRBJ1-2; TRBD1 might be the D (6 bases). Looked up from germline, CDR1 is SEHNR and CDR2 is FQNEAQ (reference sequence). V lost 2 bases, J lost 1 base, and 20 bases lay in between. The CDR3 has 18 amino acids. In DNA, the CDR3 is TGTGCCAGCAGCTTAACTTTTCTCCGGACAGACAATAACTATGGCTACACCTTC. Protein: CASSLTFLRTDNNYGYTF.

V and J are TRBV20-1 and TRBJ2-2; TRBD2 is a possible D gene (5 bases). CDR1 is DFQATT and CDR2 is SNEGSKA in the germline V gene (reference sequence). The germline V and J ends were trimmed by 0 bases and 2 bases, with 13 bases remaining between them. CDR3 length: 16 residues. This CDR3 is CSARDLSGDNTGELFF. CDR3 in DNA: TGCAGTGCTAGAGATCTCAGCGGTGACAACACCGGGGAGCTGTTTTTT.

The J gene is TRBJ2-5, the V gene TRBV28; D gene unclear. The CDR3 has 12 amino acids. The ends were cut back, 6 bases at V and 2 bases at J, with 7 bases in the middle. CDR1 and CDR2 from the germline V gene are MDHEN and SYDVKM. DNA of the CDR3: TGTGCCAGCAGGGTCAATCAAGAGACCCAGTACTTC. It encodes CASRVNQETQYF. The full variable domain, completed using reference TRBV28 and TRBJ2-5, is DVKVTQSSRYLVKRTGEKVFLECVQDMDHENMFWYRQDPGLGLRLIYFSYDVKMKEKGDIPEGYSVSREKKERFSLILESASTNQTSMYLCASRVNQETQYFGPGTRLLVL.

CDR3 protein: CASSPGSPYGYTF. CDR3 nucleotide sequence: TGTGCCAGCAGTCCAGGGTCGCCATATGGCTACACCTTC. This sequence joins TRBV7-9 and TRBJ1-2; tentative D call: TRBD1 (5 bases). Per germline, CDR1 SEHNR and CDR2 FQNEAQ (reference sequence). V lost 6 bases and J lost 5, with 13 bases in between. The CDR3 sequence is 13 residues long.